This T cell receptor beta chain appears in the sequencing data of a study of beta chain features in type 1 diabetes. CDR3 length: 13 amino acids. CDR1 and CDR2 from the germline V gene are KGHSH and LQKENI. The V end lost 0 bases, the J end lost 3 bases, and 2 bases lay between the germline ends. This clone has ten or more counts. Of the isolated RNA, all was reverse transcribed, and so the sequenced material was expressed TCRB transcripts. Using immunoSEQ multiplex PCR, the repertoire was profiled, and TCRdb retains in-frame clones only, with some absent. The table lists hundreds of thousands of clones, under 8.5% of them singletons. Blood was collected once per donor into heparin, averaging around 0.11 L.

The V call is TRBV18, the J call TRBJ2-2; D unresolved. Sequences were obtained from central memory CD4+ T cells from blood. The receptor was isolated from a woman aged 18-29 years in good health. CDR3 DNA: TGTGCCAGCTCACCACCGGACACCGGGGAGCTGTTTTTT. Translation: CASSPPDTGELFF. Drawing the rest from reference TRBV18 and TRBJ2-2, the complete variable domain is NAGVMQNPRHLVRRRGQEARLRCSPMKGHSHVYWYRQLPEEGLKFMVYLQKENIIDESGMPKERFSAEFPKEGPSILRIQQVVRGDSAAYFCASSPPDTGELFFGEGSRLTVL.